Listed below are T cell receptor beta chains from one sample, sequenced in a study of identifying expanded T cells in peripheral blood. Generated by immunoSEQ multiplex PCR, the TCRdb table keeps only in-frame clones and is missing some. The sample contains about 81,000 clones, 80% to 85% of which appear only once. Sample: blood. The receptors derive from a person aged 18 to 70 in good health. Both conserved end residues are part of each CDR3. Fields, in order: V gene, D gene, J gene, clone size, CDR3 DNA, CDR3 protein. D genes are given only for firm matches. Some rows mark clone size as missing; the rest say once, few, many or name a class of expanded clone.

>TRBV4-1|-|TRBJ1-2|-
TGCGCCAGCAGCCAAGCCCGGGATTTTAACTATGGCTACACCTTC
CASSQARDFNYGYTF
>TRBV4-1|-|TRBJ1-5|-
TGCGCCAGCAGCCAAGGCCCGCTTAGTAGCAATCAGCCCCAGCATTTT
CASSQGPLSSNQPQHF
>TRBV4-2|-|TRBJ1-3|-
TGTGCCAGCAGCCAAGATTTGGGGGACTCTGGAAACACCATATATTTT
CASSQDLGDSGNTIYF
>TRBV19|TRBD1|TRBJ2-4|-
TGTGCCAGTAGCCCCGGGGGACAGGGGCGATACCTGGCCAAAAACATTCAGTACTTC
CASSPGGQGRYLAKNIQYF
>TRBV27|TRBD1|TRBJ2-2|-
TGTGCCAGCAGTTACGGACAGGGCCTTAACACCGGGGAGCTGTTTTTT
CASSYGQGLNTGELFF
>TRBV29-1|-|TRBJ2-7|-
TGCAGCGTCGGTGGGGGAACCTACGAGCAGTACTTC
CSVGGGTYEQYF
>TRBV19|-|TRBJ2-6|-
TGTGCCAGTAGCGAAACAGGAACTGGGGCCAACGTCCTGACTTTC
CASSETGTGANVLTF
>TRBV4-3|-|TRBJ2-6|once
TGCGCCAGCAGCTCTCAGGGGTTGGCTGGGGCCAACGTCCTGACTTTC
CASSSQGLAGANVLTF
>TRBV11-2|-|TRBJ2-5|-
TGTGCCAGCAGCTTTGAGGAGACCCAGTACTTC
CASSFEETQYF
>TRBV2|-|TRBJ2-1|once
TGTGCCAGCGAGCCCGGGACTTATTACAATGAGCAGTTCTTC
CASEPGTYYNEQFF